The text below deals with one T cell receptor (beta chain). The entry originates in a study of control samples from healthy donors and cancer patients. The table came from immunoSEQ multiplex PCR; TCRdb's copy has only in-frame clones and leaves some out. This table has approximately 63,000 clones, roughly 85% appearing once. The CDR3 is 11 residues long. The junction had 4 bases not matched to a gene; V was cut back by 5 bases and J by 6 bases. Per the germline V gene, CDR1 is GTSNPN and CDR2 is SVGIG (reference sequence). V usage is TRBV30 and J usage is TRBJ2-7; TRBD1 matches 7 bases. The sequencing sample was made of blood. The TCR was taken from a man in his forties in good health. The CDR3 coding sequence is TGTGCCTGGGATGCAGGGGGCGAGCAGTACTTC. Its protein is CAWDAGGEQYF.